The 26 T cell receptor beta chains given below trace back to one sample, sequenced in a study of multiple sclerosis patients with progressive multifocal leukoencephalopathy. The sample's time point: before natalizumab initiation. Here immunoSEQ multiplex PCR was the method, and the copy in TCRdb shows in-frame clones only, minus some. Among tens of thousands of clones, about 91% were seen once, and the ten largest hold 1.9%. Sequencing was performed on PBMCs. The receptors were gathered from a man aged 25-40 years with multiple sclerosis.

The chain has TRBV7-8 and TRBJ2-5; D is unresolved. The DNA end favors TRBJ2-7, so the J call may be wrong. The CDR3 totals 16 residues. Germline V lookup: CDR1 SGHVS, CDR2 FQNEAQ. This chain's CDR3 is CASSLIISGLTYEQYF. The CDR3 nucleotides read TGTGCCAGCAGCCTGATTATATCAGGCCTTACCTACGAGCAGTACTTC.

This clone appeared a single time. The CDR3 sequence is CASSSLAGGYNEQFF. The CDR3 DNA reads as TGTGCCAGCAGCTCCCTAGCGGGAGGGTACAATGAGCAGTTCTTC. This chain uses TRBV7-2 with TRBJ2-1; 12 bases match TRBD2. J lost 4 bases, V lost 4 bases, and 2 bases had no gene match. Germline CDR1 reads SGHTA; CDR2 reads FQGNSA. CDR3 length equals 15 residues.

V gene TRBV7-7 combines with J gene TRBJ1-4; D not resolved. CDR1 and CDR2 from the germline V gene are SSHAT and FNYEAQ (reference sequence). Trimming left V 5 bases short and J 14 bases short, with 24 bases between. CDR3 size: 15 residues. CDR3 DNA: TGTGCCAGCAGCCCCGTACGGGGTCGGAGGCAAGGGCTGTTTTTT. Protein product: CASSPVRGRRQGLFF.

The J gene is TRBJ1-1, the V gene TRBV7-2, with D tentatively TRBD1 (5 bases). The ends were cut back, 5 bases at V and 5 bases at J, with 18 bases in the middle. Germline CDR1 SGHTA, CDR2 FQGNSA. This CDR3 region has 15 residues. CDR3 sequence: CASSDPGGTVTEAFF. In DNA, the CDR3 is TGTGCCAGCAGCGATCCCGGGGGGACTGTTACTGAAGCTTTCTTT.

CDR3 residues: CASSLPGQWEQYF. The DNA for the CDR3 is TGTGCCAGCAGCTTACCGGGACAGTGGGAGCAGTACTTC. The chain joins TRBV7-9 to TRBJ2-7; 7 bases are a match to TRBD1. V lost 2 bases and J lost 7; bases outside the gene matches: 5. CDR3 size: 13 residues. Germline-derived CDR1 and CDR2 are SEHNR and FQNEAQ (reference sequence). Full variable domain (rest looked up from reference TRBV7-9 and TRBJ2-7): DTGVSQNPRHKITKRGQNVTFRCDPISEHNRLYWYRQTLGQGPEFLTYFQNEAQLEKSRLLSDRFSAERPKGSFSTLEIQRTEQGDSAMYLCASSLPGQWEQYFGPGTRLTVT.

This chain joins TRBV5-1 and TRBJ2-2; 7 bases map to TRBD2. After removal of 1 base from V and 6 bases from J, the junction contained 9 bases not matched to a gene. CDR3 length: 16 residues. Germline-derived CDR1 and CDR2 are SGHRS and YFSETQ. CDR3 in DNA: TGCGCCAGCAGCTTGAATGGCGGGAGCCGTGCCGGGGAGCTGTTTTTT. It is translated as CASSLNGGSRAGELFF.

This clone has just a few counts. The V call is TRBV5-1, the J call TRBJ2-2, with 8 bases aligning to TRBD2. Germline V gives CDR1 SGHRS, CDR2 YFSETQ. The V and J ends lost 4 bases and 0 bases, in that order; junction bases with no gene match: 5. CDR3 length: 16 residues. CDR3 sequence (DNA): TGCGCCAGCAGCCCGACGGGACTAGCGAACACCGGGGAGCTGTTTTTT. Translation gives CASSPTGLANTGELFF.

The CDR3 loop is CASSPDFNYGYTF. The CDR3 DNA sequence: TGTGCCAGCTCACCAGACTTTAACTATGGCTACACCTTC. This chain uses TRBV18 with TRBJ1-2; D ambiguous. This CDR3 comprises 13 residues. Trimming left V 2 bases short and J 1 base short, with 5 bases between. The germline V gene has CDR1 KGHSH and CDR2 LQKENI.

This clone was counted a single time. The chain joins TRBV11-2 to TRBJ1-5; unclear D gene. CDR3 size: 13 residues. Germline values: CDR1 SGHAT, CDR2 FQNNGV. The germline V and J ends were trimmed by 6 bases and 4 bases, with 10 bases remaining between them. DNA for the CDR3: TGTGCCAGCAGTTTTGGGTATAATCAGCCCCAGCATTTT. Amino acids: CASSFGYNQPQHF.

The chain employs TRBV11-2 and TRBJ2-5; a weak D match, TRBD2 (6 bases). Looked up from germline, CDR1 is SGHAT and CDR2 is FQNNGV. The CDR3 sequence is 13 residues long. With 4 bases removed from V and 4 bases from J, the gap between germline ends came to 10 bases. This chain's CDR3 is CASSYREAETQYF. In DNA, the CDR3 is TGTGCCAGCAGCTATAGGGAGGCAGAGACCCAGTACTTC. The full variable domain, in which reference TRBV11-2 and TRBJ2-5 provide the parts outside the CDR3, is EAGVAQSPRYKIIEKRQSVAFWCNPISGHATLYWYQQILGQGPKLLIQFQNNGVVDDSQLPKDRFSAERLKGVDSTLKIQPAKLEDSAVYLCASSYREAETQYFGPGTRLLVL.

The chain uses TRBV5-4 and TRBJ1-1; D gene unclear. Germline assignment: CDR1 SGHNT and CDR2 YYREEE (reference sequence). The CDR3 loop spans 14 amino acids. Deletions cut 1 base from V and 1 base from J, with 8 bases between. This CDR3 is CASSLFGGNTEAFF. The CDR3 bases are TGTGCCAGCAGCTTGTTTGGTGGGAACACTGAAGCTTTCTTT.

The chain has TRBV7-9 and TRBJ1-2, with D unresolved. V was shortened by 5 bases and J by 8 bases, with 12 bases between the two germline ends. CDR3 length: 12 amino acids. Germline loops: CDR1 SEHNR, CDR2 FQNEAQ (reference sequence). This CDR3 is CASSHRTGGYTF. For the CDR3, the DNA is TGTGCCAGCAGCCACCGGACCGGCGGCTACACCTTC.

This chain uses TRBV19 with TRBJ2-2; TRBD2 aligns across 7 bases. The CDR3 sequence is 14 residues long. The germline V gene encodes CDR1 LNHDA and CDR2 SQIVND (reference sequence). Losses at the gene ends were 6 bases for V and 1 base for J; bases not matched to a gene: 2. The CDR3 nucleotides are TGTGCCAGTAGGTCTAGCGGGAACACCGGGGAGCTGTTTTTT. Translating gives CASRSSGNTGELFF.

The chain combines TRBV6-5 with TRBJ1-1, with D unresolved. The CDR3 covers 15 residues. Trimming shortened V by 0 bases and J by 0 bases, and 8 bases separated the two germline ends. Germline V CDR1 and CDR2: MNHEY, SVGAGI. The CDR3: CASSYSWNMNTEAFF. CDR3 bases: TGTGCCAGCAGTTACTCGTGGAACATGAACACTGAAGCTTTCTTT.

The V and J genes are TRBV5-6 and TRBJ1-3; no firm D call. This CDR3 has 13 residues. V was trimmed by 2 bases and J by 2 bases, leaving 5 bases between them. Germline V gene data show CDR1 as SGHDT and CDR2 as YYEEEE. Here the CDR3 DNA reads TGTGCCAGCAGCTTCGCGGCTGGAAACACCATATATTTT. This sequence encodes CASSFAAGNTIYF.

The chain combines TRBV19 with TRBJ2-6; D assignment may be TRBD1 or TRBD2 (7 bases each). V was pared by 10 bases and J by 1 base, with 17 bases between. From germline, CDR1 is LNHDA and CDR2 SQIVND (reference sequence). The CDR3 runs to 16 residues. CDR3: CATRGGALSGANVLTF. The DNA of the CDR3 is TGTGCCACCAGGGGGGGGGCCCTTTCTGGGGCCAACGTCCTGACTTTC.

Of note for this clone: The same CDR3 is also encoded by other DNA sequences in this sample. The V and J genes are TRBV2 and TRBJ2-7, with D perhaps being TRBD1 or TRBD2 (6 bases each). V shed 8 bases and J shed 0 bases, with 35 bases lying between them. The CDR3 spans 21 residues. Germline V gene data show CDR1 as SNHLY and CDR2 as FYNNEI. The CDR3, as DNA: TGTGCCAGCCGGGGGTGGGGGACACACGGTGAATGGGCAGTGGGCTCCTACGAGCAGTACTTC. Translating gives CASRGWGTHGEWAVGSYEQYF. Full variable domain (remainder filled in from reference TRBV2 and TRBJ2-7): EPEVTQTPSHQVTQMGQEVILRCVPISNHLYFYWYRQILGQKVEFLVSFYNNEISEKSEIFDDQFSVERPDGSNFTLKIRSTKLEDSAMYFCASRGWGTHGEWAVGSYEQYFGPGTRLTVT.

The chain links TRBV7-8 to TRBJ2-7, with D perhaps matching TRBD2 (6 bases). Germline V gene data show CDR1 as SGHVS and CDR2 as FQNEAQ. This CDR3 region has 16 residues. Trimming left V 2 bases short and J 2 bases short, with 16 bases between. For the CDR3, the DNA is TGTGCCAGCAGCTTAAGGTGGCCGGGAGTACCCTACGAGCAGTACTTC. Translated: CASSLRWPGVPYEQYF.

The chain carries TRBV6-1 and TRBJ1-4; D is undetermined. The germline gives CDR1 MNHNS, CDR2 SASEGT. The V end lost 6 bases, the J end lost 8 bases, and 19 bases lay between the germline ends. The CDR3 length is 15 residues. CDR3 sequence reads: CASSLGGTVGEKLFF. DNA for the CDR3: TGTGCCAGCAGCCTGGGTGGCACAGTCGGCGAAAAACTGTTTTTT.

This clone showed up just once. J is TRBJ1-5 and V is TRBV19; the D is unclear. The CDR3 runs 18 residues. The germline CDR1 and CDR2 sequences are LNHDA and SQIVND (reference sequence). Deletions cut 6 bases from V and 7 bases from J, with 28 bases between. CDR3 sequence (DNA): TGTGCCAGTAGCCCCCGGGCCGGATCAGGTGGGGTTTGGCAGCCCCAGCATTTT. Amino acids: CASSPRAGSGGVWQPQHF.

The CDR3 loop reads CSASGRGEQYF. The CDR3 region has the DNA TGCAGTGCTAGCGGCCGGGGCGAGCAGTACTTC. V is TRBV20-1 and J is TRBJ2-7, with a weak D call TRBD2 (5 bases). CDR1 DFQATT and CDR2 SNEGSKA come from the germline V gene (reference sequence). Trimming left V 3 bases short and J 6 bases short, with 9 bases between. The CDR3 is made up of 11 amino acids.

The V and J genes are TRBV4-3 and TRBJ2-1, with 14 bases matching TRBD2. Germline CDR1 and CDR2: LGHNA and YSLEER. CDR3 length equals 19 residues. J gave up 4 bases and V 0 bases, and 8 bases lay outside the gene matches. CDR3 bases: TGCGCCAGCAGCCAAGATAGTTCGGGACTAGCGGGAGTTTACAATGAGCAGTTCTTC. Its translation: CASSQDSSGLAGVYNEQFF.

The chain has TRBV4-3 and TRBJ1-5, with unresolved D. V was pared by 1 base and J by 2 bases, with 9 bases between. This CDR3 comprises 15 residues. CDR1 and CDR2 (germline): LGHNA, YSLEER. CDR3 residues: CASSQAPGGNQPQHF. The DNA for the CDR3 is TGCGCCAGCAGCCAAGCCCCCGGGGGCAATCAGCCCCAGCATTTT.

This chain connects TRBV7-8 to TRBJ2-4; D not certain. CDR1 and CDR2 (germline): SGHVS, FQNEAQ. The V end was cut by 4 bases, the J end by 9 bases, with 10 bases between. The CDR3 covers 12 residues. DNA of the CDR3: TGTGCCAGCAGCTCCCCTTGGGGCATTCAGTACTTC. This translates into CASSSPWGIQYF.

The chain combines TRBV29-1 with TRBJ2-2; 8 positions agree with TRBD2. The CDR3 is made up of 14 amino acids. The germline V gene encodes CDR1 SQVTM and CDR2 ANQGSEA. V trimming: 3 bases; J trimming: 5 bases; junction bases outside the gene matches: 5. This CDR3 is CSVEGLVSTGELFF. In DNA form, the CDR3 reads TGCAGCGTTGAGGGACTAGTTTCAACCGGGGAGCTGTTTTTT.

The J gene is TRBJ1-4, the V gene TRBV6-5, with 7 bases matching TRBD1. V shed 4 bases, J shed 3 bases, and the junction held 5 bases outside the gene matches. Per the germline V gene, CDR1 is MNHEY and CDR2 is SVGAGI. CDR3 length: 15 residues. CDR3 bases: TGTGCCAGCAGTTCCCCTAGGGGGCCTAATGAAAAACTGTTTTTT. Translated: CASSSPRGPNEKLFF.